This TCR beta chain was sequenced for a study of cytomegalovirus exposure and HLA in healthy donors. CDR1 is MNHEY and CDR2 is SVGAGI in the germline V gene. The V and J ends lost 5 bases and 4 bases respectively, with 8 bases between them. This CDR3 spans 12 amino acids. PCR employed 60 Vbeta and 13 Jbeta primers. The data were produced by immunoSEQ multiplex PCR, yet TCRdb's version contains in-frame clones alone and is incomplete. The profile covers 220,000 or so clones, with approximately 85% appearing a single time and 2.5% to 3.5% taken by the ten largest. In this sample, this clone turned up once.

The clonotype was recovered from a woman in her forties in good health and CMV-seronegative. V and J are TRBV6-5 and TRBJ1-2, with D hard to call. Sequencing was performed on PBMCs. CDR3 residues: CASSRGTYGYTF. DNA of the CDR3: TGTGCCAGCAGTCGAGGAACCTATGGCTACACCTTC.